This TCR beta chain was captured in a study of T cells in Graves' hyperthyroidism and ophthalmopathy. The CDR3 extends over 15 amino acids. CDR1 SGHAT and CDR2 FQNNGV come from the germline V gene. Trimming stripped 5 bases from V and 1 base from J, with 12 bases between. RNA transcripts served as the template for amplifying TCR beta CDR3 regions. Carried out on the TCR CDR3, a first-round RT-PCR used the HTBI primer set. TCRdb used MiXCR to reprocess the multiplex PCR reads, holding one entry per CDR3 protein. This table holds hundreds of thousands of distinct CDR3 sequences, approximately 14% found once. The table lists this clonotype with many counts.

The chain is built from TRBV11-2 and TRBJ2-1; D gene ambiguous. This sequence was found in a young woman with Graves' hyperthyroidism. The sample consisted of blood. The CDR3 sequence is CASSTDFRSYNEQFF. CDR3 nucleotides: TGTGCCAGCAGCACCGACTTTCGGTCCTACAATGAGCAGTTCTTC.